This T cell receptor (beta chain) was identified during a study of cytomegalovirus exposure and HLA in healthy donors. A remark on this clone: The antigen remains undetermined. Relative to the germline gene, one junction end is altered; a read error may explain this.

In the PCR, 60 Vbeta and 13 Jbeta primers were used. Produced via immunoSEQ multiplex PCR; TCRdb's table is partial and in-frame only. The table shows about 130,000 clones, with approximately 86% occurring only once. Study findings and constraints: In a later analysis, TCR association rates varied by HLA locus: DRB1 most, HLA-C fewest. It was around 160 TCR beta chains that were listed as cytomegalovirus-associated.

Germline-derived CDR1 and CDR2 are SGHTA and FQGNSA. The CDR3 runs to 12 residues. Sequences were obtained from PBMCs. The chain joins TRBV7-2 to TRBJ1-6, with 9 bases that match TRBD1. This TCR came from a boy younger than 18 in good health and CMV-seronegative. The CDR3 DNA sequence: TGTGCCAGCAGCTTTCAACAGGGGGCCGCGCTCTTT. Its translation: CASSFQQGAALF.